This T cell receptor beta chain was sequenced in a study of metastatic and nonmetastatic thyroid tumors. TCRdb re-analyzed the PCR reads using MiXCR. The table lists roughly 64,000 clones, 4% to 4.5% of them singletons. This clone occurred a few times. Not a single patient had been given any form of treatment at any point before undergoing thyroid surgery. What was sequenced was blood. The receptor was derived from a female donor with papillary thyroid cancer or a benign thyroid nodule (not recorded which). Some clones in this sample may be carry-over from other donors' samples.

CDR3 nucleotide sequence: TGTGCCAGCAGTTCAAGCGGGAGTTACACCGGGGAGCTGTTTTTT. This encodes CASSSSGSYTGELFF. The chain has TRBV6-5 and TRBJ2-2; TRBD2 matches 8 bases. Germline trimming cut 4 bases from V and 3 bases from J; bases unmatched to any gene: 4. Germline assignment: CDR1 MNHEY and CDR2 SVGAGI. The CDR3 covers 15 residues.